The 18 T cell receptor beta chains below were found in one sample sequenced in a study of beta chain features in type 1 diabetes. Study-level results: Significant though moderate, a shortening of TCRB CDR3s appeared in all four CD4+ subsets of Type 1 diabetes patients.

The investigators reverse transcribed all of the isolated RNA, so they sequenced expressed TCRB transcripts. Assay: immunoSEQ multiplex PCR; the TCRdb copy retains only in-frame clones and omits some. The sample shows around 600,000 clones, 9.5% to 15% of them seen only once. No antigen has been identified for these receptors. Sequencing was performed on naive CD4+ T cells from blood. The receptors come from a young man with type 1 diabetes.

The CDR3 nucleotides are TGTGCCAGCAGTTTATCGGGTTACGAGCAGTACTTC. This sequence encodes CASSLSGYEQYF. The rearrangement joins TRBV27 to TRBJ2-7; D is uncertain. V lost 0 bases and J lost 4, with 4 bases in between. The CDR3 is made up of 12 amino acids. Germline values: CDR1 MNHEY, CDR2 SMNVEV (reference sequence).

This clone was seen a few times. The chain has TRBV15 and TRBJ1-6; D is possibly TRBD1 (6 bases). The CDR3 has 16 residues. CDR1 LNHNV and CDR2 YYDKDF come from the germline V gene (reference sequence). Trimming removed 0 bases at V and 9 bases at J, with 15 bases between. CDR3 in DNA: TGTGCCACCAGCAGAGATCGGGGGGCTCGCGGTTCACCCCTCCACTTT. Translating it yields CATSRDRGARGSPLHF.

A remark on this clone: Other DNA sequences in the sample encode the same CDR3. The J gene is TRBJ1-5, the V gene TRBV20-1; the D is unclear. This CDR3 has 11 amino acids. Trimming took off 2 bases at V and 1 base at J, with 0 bases between the two ends. The germline V gene encodes CDR1 DFQATT and CDR2 SNEGSKA (reference sequence). The CDR3 region is CSARSNQPQHF. CDR3 DNA sequence: TGCAGTGCTAGAAGCAATCAGCCCCAGCATTTT.

The gene calls are TRBV27 and TRBJ1-1; 7 bases agree with TRBD1. This CDR3 spans 13 amino acids. J was trimmed by 5 bases and V by 3 bases; bases with no gene match: 3. Germline V gene data show CDR1 as MNHEY and CDR2 as SMNVEV (reference sequence). The CDR3 DNA is TGTGCCAGCAGTTTTTCAGGGGGGACTGAAGCTTTCTTT. This encodes CASSFSGGTEAFF.

This chain links TRBV6-1 with TRBJ1-2; the D is unclear. The CDR3 consists of 18 residues. Trimming stripped 2 bases from V and 0 bases from J, with 19 bases between. Germline-derived CDR1 and CDR2 are MNHNS and SASEGT. The CDR3 sequence: CASSELNYGADANYGYTF. Here the CDR3 DNA reads TGTGCCAGCAGTGAATTGAATTATGGCGCCGACGCTAACTATGGCTACACCTTC.

On this clone itself: Other DNA sequences in this sample translate to the same CDR3. This chain joins TRBV7-2 and TRBJ2-2; D is ambiguous. CDR1 and CDR2 from the germline V gene are SGHTA and FQGNSA. The CDR3 is made up of 15 amino acids. V lost 1 base, J lost 2 bases, and 8 bases lay in between. The CDR3 loop reads CASSLGTGNTGELFF. In DNA form, the CDR3 reads TGTGCCAGCAGCTTAGGTACCGGTAACACCGGGGAGCTGTTTTTT.

V gene TRBV9 combines with J gene TRBJ1-3; a weak D match, TRBD1 (5 bases). V lost 0 bases to trimming and J lost 4 bases, with 11 bases between them. The CDR3 runs to 15 residues. Germline loops: CDR1 SGDLS, CDR2 YYNGEE. The CDR3 DNA is TGTGCCAGCAGCGTAGGTGAAAGGGGAGGAAACACCATATATTTT. It codes for CASSVGERGGNTIYF.

The chain joins TRBV7-8 to TRBJ2-7, with D possibly being TRBD1 (6 bases). The CDR3 sequence is 15 residues long. Germline V lookup: CDR1 SGHVS, CDR2 FQNEAQ. V dropped 1 base and J dropped 6 bases, with 16 bases sitting between them. The CDR3 loop is CASSLGAAGAGEQYF. CDR3 sequence (DNA): TGTGCCAGCAGCTTAGGGGCGGCAGGGGCTGGCGAGCAGTACTTC.

With respect to this clone: Within the sample, other DNA sequences also encode this same CDR3. The rearrangement joins TRBV11-3 to TRBJ2-3; 9 bases map to TRBD2. V was clipped by 3 bases and J by 2 bases; unmatched bases: 3. Germline V gene data show CDR1 as SGHNT and CDR2 as YENEEA. The CDR3 consists of 15 residues. The CDR3 here is CASSFSGGATDTQYF. Here the CDR3 DNA reads TGTGCCAGCAGCTTTAGCGGGGGAGCCACAGATACGCAGTATTTT.

V and J are TRBV19 and TRBJ2-7; the match to TRBD2 covers 8 bases. The CDR3 sequence is 14 residues long. The ends lost 5 bases at V and 2 bases at J; junction bases unmatched: 5. Germline lookup yields CDR1 LNHDA and CDR2 SQIVND (reference sequence). The CDR3 nucleotides read TGTGCCAGTAGTCCCACTAGCGGCGCCTACGAGCAGTACTTC. Translating it yields CASSPTSGAYEQYF.

The chain carries TRBV19 and TRBJ1-2; 9 bases map to TRBD1. V lost 4 bases, J lost 6 bases, and 9 bases stayed unmatched. The germline V gene has CDR1 LNHDA and CDR2 SQIVND (reference sequence). CDR3 length equals 15 residues. The CDR3 protein is CASSTGQGIKDGYTF. The CDR3 DNA follows: TGTGCCAGTAGTACCGGACAGGGGATTAAGGATGGCTACACCTTC.

This clone was recorded a few times. This chain uses TRBV7-2 with TRBJ2-2; D gene unclear. V lost 5 bases to trimming and J lost 4 bases, with 8 bases between them. The CDR3 totals 13 residues. Germline V gives CDR1 SGHTA, CDR2 FQGNSA. The CDR3 sequence is CASSPTPTGELFF. CDR3 nucleotides: TGTGCCAGCAGCCCCACACCCACCGGGGAGCTGTTTTTT.

The DNA for the CDR3 is TGTGCCAGCTCGCAATCCCGGGCATATGGCTACACCTTC. Translated, it gives CASSQSRAYGYTF. The V and J genes are TRBV27 and TRBJ1-2; D ambiguous. This CDR3 contains 13 residues. Trimming stripped 8 bases from V and 5 bases from J, with 15 bases between. Germline V gene lookup returns CDR1 MNHEY and CDR2 SMNVEV (reference sequence).

J is TRBJ2-7 and V is TRBV7-2; weak D call: TRBD2 (6 bases). Trimming removed 4 bases at V and 1 base at J, with 11 bases between. The CDR3 spans 14 residues. Looked up from germline, CDR1 is SGHTA and CDR2 is FQGNSA. In nucleotides, the CDR3 is TGTGCCAGCAGCTCAGCCCGGGAGTCCTACGAGCAGTACTTC. Its protein product is CASSSARESYEQYF.

The chain carries TRBV9 and TRBJ2-4, with D possibly matching TRBD2 (6 bases). Trimming took 4 bases from V and 0 from J, leaving 17 bases between them. Per germline, CDR1 SGDLS and CDR2 YYNGEE. The length of the CDR3 is 17 residues. The CDR3 bases are TGTGCCAGCAGCCCCGGGGGTCCGGACCTAGCCAAAAACATTCAGTACTTC. Residues: CASSPGGPDLAKNIQYF.

V usage is TRBV2 and J usage is TRBJ1-5; 7 nucleotides align to TRBD1. The CDR3 consists of 14 residues. Losses at the gene ends were 6 bases for V and 2 bases for J; bases not matched to a gene: 4. CDR1 SNHLY and CDR2 FYNNEI come from the germline V gene. Here the CDR3 DNA reads TGTGCCAGCAGAGACGACAGGGGCAATCAGCCCCAGCATTTT. Encoded protein: CASRDDRGNQPQHF.

This clone was counted a few times. The J gene is TRBJ2-1, the V gene TRBV7-3; D ambiguous. V dropped 4 bases and J dropped 6 bases, with 13 bases sitting between them. The CDR3 contains 14 residues. Germline V CDR1 and CDR2: SGHTA, FQGTGA. The CDR3 region has the DNA TGTGCCAGCAGCTCCGGGTCGTCCCCCAATGAGCAGTTCTTC. Translated: CASSSGSSPNEQFF.

This clone has more than one count but fewer than ten. This specimen includes other DNA sequences encoding the same CDR3. The CDR3 protein is CASSPGSNQPQHF. The CDR3 DNA reads TGTGCCAGCAGTCCGGGGAGCAATCAGCCCCAGCATTTT. This chain links TRBV7-2 with TRBJ1-5; D is undetermined. V was pared by 6 bases and J by 1 base, with 7 bases between. The germline V gene encodes CDR1 SGHTA and CDR2 FQGNSA. The CDR3 runs 13 residues.